This TCR beta chain was captured in a study of blood T cells in healthy people across ages. Looking at the study overall: About one barcoded beta molecule was captured per two T cells (by template switching).

Trimming pared 7 bases from V and 0 bases from J, leaving 22 bases between. The CDR3 runs to 18 residues. The germline CDR1 and CDR2 sequences are MNHEY and SVGAGI. Next came a second PCR, run for about 7 to 12 cycles, which used a sample-barcoded 5' primer along with a J-beta primer mix. Tags on each cDNA molecule came from a template-switch adaptor with 12 random nucleotides. One entry per CDR3 protein results from TCRdb running MiXCR on the 5' RACE reads. The profile shows 1.5 million to 2 million distinct CDR3 sequences, 30% to 40% of them singletons. Study conclusions and caveats: Strong correlation linked observed beta diversity and percent naive T cells. Per-million-T-cell TCR beta diversity fell roughly linearly with age.

This clonotype was counted many times. Antigen specificity is unknown. Sequenced input: blood. The clonotype comes from a human donor in good health. V and J are TRBV6-5 and TRBJ2-1; D gene ambiguous. As DNA, the CDR3 is TGTGCCAGCACCTCCGACGCCCAGGCCTTATACTCCTACAATGAGCAGTTCTTC. Translated, it gives CASTSDAQALYSYNEQFF.